This TCR beta chain emerged from a study of CXCR3-negative and CXCR3-positive naive CD8 T cells. Study details: Each library gave roughly 1.4 +/- 0.3 million of some 150 million TRB reads.

Of note for this clonotype: Its antigen is as yet unknown.

General study results and limits: CXCR3 expression dropped partially after cryopreservation, and most assays relied on fresh PBMCs. Naive cells used TRBV-TRBJ genes in much the same way whether CXCR3-negative or CXCR3-positive; memory cells did not.

Preparation of TRB cDNA libraries relied on 5' RACE carrying UMI labels. Reprocessing the 5' RACE reads, TCRdb reports a single entry for every CDR3 protein and omits DNA. Its table records some 56,000 distinct CDR3 sequences. CDR3 length: 12 residues. Germline V lookup: CDR1 GTSNPN, CDR2 SVGIG (reference sequence). This chain uses TRBV30 with TRBJ2-2. The sample was memory CD8+ T cells from blood. The clonotype comes from a human donor in good health. Some clones in this sample may be carry-over from other donors' samples. The CDR3 sequence: CAWSGGTGELFF.